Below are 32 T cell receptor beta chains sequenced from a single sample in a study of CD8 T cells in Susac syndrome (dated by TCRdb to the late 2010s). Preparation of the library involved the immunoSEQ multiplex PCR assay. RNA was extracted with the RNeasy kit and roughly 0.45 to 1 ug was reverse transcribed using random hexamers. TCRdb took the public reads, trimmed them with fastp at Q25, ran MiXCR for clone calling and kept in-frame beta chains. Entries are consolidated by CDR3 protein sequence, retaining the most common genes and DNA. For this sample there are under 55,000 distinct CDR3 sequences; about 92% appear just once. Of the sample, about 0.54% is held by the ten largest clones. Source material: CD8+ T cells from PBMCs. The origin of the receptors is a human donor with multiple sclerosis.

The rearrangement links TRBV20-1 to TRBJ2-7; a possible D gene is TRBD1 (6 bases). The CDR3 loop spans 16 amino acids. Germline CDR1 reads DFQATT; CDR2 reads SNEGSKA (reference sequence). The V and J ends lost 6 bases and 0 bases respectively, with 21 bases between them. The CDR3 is CSARDTGLHGSYEQYF. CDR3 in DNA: TGCAGTGCCCGGGACACCGGACTGCATGGCTCCTACGAGCAGTACTTC.

The CDR3 spells CASSFEAGYGYTF. As DNA, the CDR3 is TGTGCCAGCAGCTTCGAGGCAGGCTATGGCTACACCTTC. The rearrangement joins TRBV7-9 to TRBJ1-2; D is unresolved. With 3 bases removed from V and 4 bases from J, the gap between germline ends came to 9 bases. This CDR3 has 13 amino acids. Looked up from germline, CDR1 is SEHNR and CDR2 is FQNEAQ (reference sequence). Supplemented by reference TRBV7-9 and TRBJ1-2, the full variable domain reads DTGVSQNPRHKITKRGQNVTFRCDPISEHNRLYWYRQTLGQGPEFLTYFQNEAQLEKSRLLSDRFSAERPKGSFSTLEIQRTEQGDSAMYLCASSFEAGYGYTFGSGTRLTVV.

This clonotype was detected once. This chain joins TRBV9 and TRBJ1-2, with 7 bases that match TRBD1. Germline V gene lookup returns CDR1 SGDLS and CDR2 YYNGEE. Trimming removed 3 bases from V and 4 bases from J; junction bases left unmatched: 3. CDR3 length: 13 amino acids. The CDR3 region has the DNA TGTGCCAGCAGCGGAGGGACAGCCTATGGCTACACCTTC. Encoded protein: CASSGGTAYGYTF.

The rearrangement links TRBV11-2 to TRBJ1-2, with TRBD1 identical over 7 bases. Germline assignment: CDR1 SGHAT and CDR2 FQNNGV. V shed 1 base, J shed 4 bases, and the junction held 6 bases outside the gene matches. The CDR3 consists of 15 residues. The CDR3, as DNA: TGTGCCAGCAGCTTAGGTCATACAGGGGTCTATGGCTACACCTTC. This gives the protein CASSLGHTGVYGYTF.

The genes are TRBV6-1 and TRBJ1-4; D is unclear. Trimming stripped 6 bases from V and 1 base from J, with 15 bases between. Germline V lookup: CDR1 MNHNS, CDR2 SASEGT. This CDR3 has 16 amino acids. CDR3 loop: CASRPADGRTNEKLFF. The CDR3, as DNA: TGTGCCAGCAGACCCGCCGACGGGAGAACTAATGAAAAACTGTTTTTT.

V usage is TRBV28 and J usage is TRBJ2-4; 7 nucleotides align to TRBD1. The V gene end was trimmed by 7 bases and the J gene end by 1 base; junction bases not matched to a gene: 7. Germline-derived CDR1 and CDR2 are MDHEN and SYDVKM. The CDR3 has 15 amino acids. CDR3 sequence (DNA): TGTGCCAGCACTAAAGGGGGCGAGGCCAAAAACATTCAGTACTTC. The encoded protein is CASTKGGEAKNIQYF. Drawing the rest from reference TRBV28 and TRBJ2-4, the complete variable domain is DVKVTQSSRYLVKRTGEKVFLECVQDMDHENMFWYRQDPGLGLRLIYFSYDVKMKEKGDIPEGYSVSREKKERFSLILESASTNQTSMYLCASTKGGEAKNIQYFGAGTRLSVL.

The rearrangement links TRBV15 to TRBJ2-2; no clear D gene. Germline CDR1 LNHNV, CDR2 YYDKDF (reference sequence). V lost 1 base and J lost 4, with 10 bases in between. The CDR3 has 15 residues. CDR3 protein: CATSRGTPGTGELFF. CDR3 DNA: TGTGCCACCAGCAGAGGAACCCCGGGCACCGGGGAGCTGTTTTTT.

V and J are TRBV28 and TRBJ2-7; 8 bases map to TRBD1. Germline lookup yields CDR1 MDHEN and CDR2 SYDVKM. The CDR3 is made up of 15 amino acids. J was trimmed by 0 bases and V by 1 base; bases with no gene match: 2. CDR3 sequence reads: CASSLSGQGSYEQYF. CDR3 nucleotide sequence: TGTGCCAGCAGTTTATCCGGACAGGGCTCCTACGAGCAGTACTTC.

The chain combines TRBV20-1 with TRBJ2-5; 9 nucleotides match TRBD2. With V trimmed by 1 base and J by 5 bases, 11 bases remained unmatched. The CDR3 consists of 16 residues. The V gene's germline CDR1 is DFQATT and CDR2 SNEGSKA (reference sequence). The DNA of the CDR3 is TGCAGTGCTAGAGTTATAGCGGGGGTGCTCTGGGAGACCCAGTACTTC. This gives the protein CSARVIAGVLWETQYF.

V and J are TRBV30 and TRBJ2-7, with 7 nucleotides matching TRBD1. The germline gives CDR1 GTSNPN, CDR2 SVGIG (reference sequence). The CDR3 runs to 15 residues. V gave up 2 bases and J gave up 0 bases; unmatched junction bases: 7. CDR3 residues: CAWSISRDSSYEQYF. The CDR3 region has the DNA TGTGCCTGGAGTATCAGCCGGGACAGCTCCTACGAGCAGTACTTC. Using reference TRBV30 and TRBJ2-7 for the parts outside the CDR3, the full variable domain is SQTIHQWPATLVQPVGSPLSLECTVEGTSNPNLYWYRQAAGRGLQLLFYSVGIGQISSEVPQNLSASRPQDRQFILSSKKLLLSDSGFYLCAWSISRDSSYEQYFGPGTRLTVT.

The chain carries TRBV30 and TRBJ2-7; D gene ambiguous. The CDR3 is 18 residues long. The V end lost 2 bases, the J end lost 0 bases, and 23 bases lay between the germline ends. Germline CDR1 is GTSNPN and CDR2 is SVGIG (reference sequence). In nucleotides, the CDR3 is TGTGCCTGGAGTCCATTATTCGGGCTGCGACTCGACTCCTACGAGCAGTACTTC. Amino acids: CAWSPLFGLRLDSYEQYF.

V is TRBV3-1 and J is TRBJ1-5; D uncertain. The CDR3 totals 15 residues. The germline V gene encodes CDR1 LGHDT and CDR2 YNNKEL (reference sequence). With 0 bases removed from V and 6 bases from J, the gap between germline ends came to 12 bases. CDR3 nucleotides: TGTGCCAGCAGCCAAGATTCGGACGTCAGTCAGCCCCAGCATTTT. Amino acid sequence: CASSQDSDVSQPQHF.

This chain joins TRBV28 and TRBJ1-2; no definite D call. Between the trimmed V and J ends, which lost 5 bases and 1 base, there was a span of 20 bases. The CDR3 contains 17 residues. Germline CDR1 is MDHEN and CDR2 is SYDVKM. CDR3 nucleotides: TGTGCCAGCAGTCTTCCCCGGACCTTAAGGTTTAACTATGGCTACACCTTC. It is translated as CASSLPRTLRFNYGYTF.

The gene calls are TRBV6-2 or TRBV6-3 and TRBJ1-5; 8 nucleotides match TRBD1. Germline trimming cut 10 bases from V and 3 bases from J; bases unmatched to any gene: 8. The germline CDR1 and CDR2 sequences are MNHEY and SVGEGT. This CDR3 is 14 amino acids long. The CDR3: CATHRDRHNQPQHF. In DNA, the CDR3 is TGTGCCACCCACCGGGACAGGCACAATCAGCCCCAGCATTTT.

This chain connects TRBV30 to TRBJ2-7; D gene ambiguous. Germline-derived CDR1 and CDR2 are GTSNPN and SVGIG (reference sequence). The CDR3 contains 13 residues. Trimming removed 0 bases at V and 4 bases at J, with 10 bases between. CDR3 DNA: TGTGCCTGGAGTGTAGGGTTGTCTTACGAGCAGTACTTC. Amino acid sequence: CAWSVGLSYEQYF.

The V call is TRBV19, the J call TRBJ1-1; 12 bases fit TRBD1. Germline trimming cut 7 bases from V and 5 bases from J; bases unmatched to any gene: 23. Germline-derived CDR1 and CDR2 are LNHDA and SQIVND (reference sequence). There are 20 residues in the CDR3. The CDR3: CASMFPTDNRDRGLITEAFF. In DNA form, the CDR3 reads TGTGCCAGTATGTTTCCCACCGACAATAGGGACAGGGGGCTGATAACTGAAGCTTTCTTT.

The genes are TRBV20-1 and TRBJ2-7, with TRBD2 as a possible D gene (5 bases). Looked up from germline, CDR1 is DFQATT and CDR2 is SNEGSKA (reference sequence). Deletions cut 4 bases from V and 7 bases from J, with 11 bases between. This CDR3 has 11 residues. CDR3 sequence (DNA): TGCAGTGCTATCCTACTAGGAGAGCAGTACTTC. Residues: CSAILLGEQYF.

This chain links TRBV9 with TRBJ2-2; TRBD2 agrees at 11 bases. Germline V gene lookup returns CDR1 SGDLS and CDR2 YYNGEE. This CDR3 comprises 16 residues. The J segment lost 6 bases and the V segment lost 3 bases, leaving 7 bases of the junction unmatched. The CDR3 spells CASSDSSGGQSGELFF. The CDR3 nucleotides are TGTGCCAGCAGCGATTCTAGCGGGGGGCAATCCGGGGAGCTGTTTTTT.

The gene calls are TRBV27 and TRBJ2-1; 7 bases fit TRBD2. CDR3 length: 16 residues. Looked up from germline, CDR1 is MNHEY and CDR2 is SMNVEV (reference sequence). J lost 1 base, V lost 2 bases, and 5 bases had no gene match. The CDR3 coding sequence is TGTGCCAGCAGTTTAGCGGGGGACCATTCCTACAATGAGCAGTTCTTC. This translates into CASSLAGDHSYNEQFF.

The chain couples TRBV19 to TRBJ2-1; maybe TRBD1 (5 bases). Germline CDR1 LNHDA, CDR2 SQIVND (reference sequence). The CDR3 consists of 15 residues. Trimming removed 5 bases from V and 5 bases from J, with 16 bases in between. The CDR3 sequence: CASSLQDTDNNEQFF. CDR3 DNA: TGTGCCAGTAGTCTTCAGGACACCGACAACAATGAGCAGTTCTTC.

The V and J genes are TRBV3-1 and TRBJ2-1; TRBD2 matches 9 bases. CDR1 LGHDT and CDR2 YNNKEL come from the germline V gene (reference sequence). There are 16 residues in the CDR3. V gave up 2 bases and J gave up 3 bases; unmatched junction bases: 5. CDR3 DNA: TGTGCCAGCAGCCAACAAGCGGGGGGATACTACAATGAGCAGTTCTTC. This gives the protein CASSQQAGGYYNEQFF.

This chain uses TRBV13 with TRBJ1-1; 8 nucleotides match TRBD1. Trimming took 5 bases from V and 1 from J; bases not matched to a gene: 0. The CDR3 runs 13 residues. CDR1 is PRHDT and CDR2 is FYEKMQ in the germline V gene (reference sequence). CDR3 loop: CASSGQGNTEAFF. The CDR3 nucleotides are TGTGCCAGCAGCGGACAGGGGAACACTGAAGCTTTCTTT.

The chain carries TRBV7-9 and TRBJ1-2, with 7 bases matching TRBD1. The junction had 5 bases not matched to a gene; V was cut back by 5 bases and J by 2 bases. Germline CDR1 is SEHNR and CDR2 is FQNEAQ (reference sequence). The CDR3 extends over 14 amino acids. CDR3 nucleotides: TGTGCCAGCAGCGGGGGGACAGTCAACTATGGCTACACCTTC. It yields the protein CASSGGTVNYGYTF.

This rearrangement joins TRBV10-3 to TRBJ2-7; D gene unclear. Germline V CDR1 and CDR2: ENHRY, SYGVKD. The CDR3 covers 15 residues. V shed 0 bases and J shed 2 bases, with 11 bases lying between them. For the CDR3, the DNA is TGTGCCATCAGTGAGTCGGCGGACGATACCTACGAGCAGTACTTC. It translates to CAISESADDTYEQYF.

The CDR3 nucleotides are TGTGCCAGCAGTGGGGCAGAGGTTGGGGAGCTGTTTTTT. It yields the protein CASSGAEVGELFF. The V gene is TRBV25-1, the J gene TRBJ2-2; D remains ambiguous. This CDR3 is built from 13 residues. Germline CDR1 MGHDK, CDR2 SYGVNS. The V end lost 4 bases, the J end lost 8 bases, and 11 bases lay between the germline ends.

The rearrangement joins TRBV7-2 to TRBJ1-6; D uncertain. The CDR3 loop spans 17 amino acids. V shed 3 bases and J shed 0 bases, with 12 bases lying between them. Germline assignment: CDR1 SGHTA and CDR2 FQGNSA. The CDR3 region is CASSFGLRGSYNSPLHF. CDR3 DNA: TGTGCCAGCAGCTTCGGATTACGGGGCTCCTATAATTCACCCCTCCACTTT.

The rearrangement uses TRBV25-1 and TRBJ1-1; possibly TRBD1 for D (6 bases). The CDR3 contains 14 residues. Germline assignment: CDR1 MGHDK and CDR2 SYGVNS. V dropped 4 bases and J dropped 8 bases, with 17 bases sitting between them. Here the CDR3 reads CASSVSEGGWEAFF. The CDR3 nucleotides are TGTGCCAGCAGTGTGTCGGAGGGGGGATGGGAAGCTTTCTTT.

The CDR3 DNA sequence: TGTGCCAGCAGCGCGGACCTAGGGAATGAAAAACTGTTTTTT. Amino acid sequence: CASSADLGNEKLFF. The chain uses TRBV9 and TRBJ1-4, with unresolved D. V lost 3 bases, J lost 5 bases, and 11 bases lay in between. The CDR3 covers 14 residues. Germline CDR1 reads SGDLS; CDR2 reads YYNGEE.

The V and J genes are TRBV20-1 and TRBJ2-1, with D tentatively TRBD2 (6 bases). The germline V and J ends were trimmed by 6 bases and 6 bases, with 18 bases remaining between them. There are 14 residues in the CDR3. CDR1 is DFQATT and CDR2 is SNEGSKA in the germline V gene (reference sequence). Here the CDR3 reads CSARPGGPGNEQFF. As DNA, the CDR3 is TGCAGTGCCAGACCAGGAGGGCCCGGCAATGAGCAGTTCTTC.

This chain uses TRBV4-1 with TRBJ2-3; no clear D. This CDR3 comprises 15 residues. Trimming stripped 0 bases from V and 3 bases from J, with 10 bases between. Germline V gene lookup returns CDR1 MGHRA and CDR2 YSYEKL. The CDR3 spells CASSQEHSRTDTQYF. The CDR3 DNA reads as TGCGCCAGCAGCCAAGAGCACAGTAGGACAGATACGCAGTATTTT.

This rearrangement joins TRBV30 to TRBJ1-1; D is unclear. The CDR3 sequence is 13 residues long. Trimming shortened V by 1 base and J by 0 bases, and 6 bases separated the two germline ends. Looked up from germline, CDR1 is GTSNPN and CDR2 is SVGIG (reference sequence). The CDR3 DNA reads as TGTGCCTGGAGTGCTACAGTGAACACTGAAGCTTTCTTT. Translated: CAWSATVNTEAFF.

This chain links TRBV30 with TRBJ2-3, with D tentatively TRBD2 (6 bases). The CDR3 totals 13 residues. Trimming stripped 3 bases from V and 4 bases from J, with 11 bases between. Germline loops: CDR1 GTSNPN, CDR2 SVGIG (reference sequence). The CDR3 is CAWSLASADTQYF. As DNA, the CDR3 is TGTGCCTGGAGCCTAGCTAGCGCAGATACGCAGTATTTT.